This TCR beta chain was profiled in a study of shared clonotypes between healthy human individuals. The donors were all Caucasian adults (living in Nashville, Tennessee). The data were produced by immunoSEQ multiplex PCR, yet TCRdb's version contains in-frame clones alone and is incomplete. The sample holds roughly 2.4 million clones, roughly 95% seen once. The study, taken as a whole, reports: Owing to a small donor count, the genetic and exposure-history diversity represented was limited. All-four-donor shared clonotypes had higher generation probabilities than non-shared clonotypes did.

About this clone itself: Antigen specificity is unknown.

This sequence was found in a man in his late teens or twenties in good health. Input material: naive CD4+ T cells sorted from blood. The sample's subset: CD45RA+ positively selected.

CDR3 DNA: TGCGCCAGCAGCTTGACAGTGGGCGAGACCCAGTACTTC. The encoded protein is CASSLTVGETQYF. This chain links TRBV5-1 with TRBJ2-5; no definite D call. This CDR3 spans 13 amino acids. Trimming shortened V by 1 base and J by 5 bases, and 9 bases separated the two germline ends. Germline CDR1 reads SGHRS; CDR2 reads YFSETQ.